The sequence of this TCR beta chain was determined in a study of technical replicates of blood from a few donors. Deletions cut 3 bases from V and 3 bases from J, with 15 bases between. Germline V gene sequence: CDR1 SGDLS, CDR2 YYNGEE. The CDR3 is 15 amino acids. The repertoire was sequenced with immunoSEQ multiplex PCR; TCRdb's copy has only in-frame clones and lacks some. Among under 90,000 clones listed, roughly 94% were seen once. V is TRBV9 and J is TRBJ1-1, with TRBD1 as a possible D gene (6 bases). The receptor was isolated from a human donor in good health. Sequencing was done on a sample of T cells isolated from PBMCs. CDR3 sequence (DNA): TGTGCCAGCAGCGCTCAGGGGCAAACTTACACTGAAGCTTTCTTT. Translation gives CASSAQGQTYTEAFF.